These 21 T cell receptor beta chains came from one sample sequenced in a study of PD-L1 blockade in urothelial cancer. Time point here: pretreatment peripheral blood. Clones were sequenced by immunoSEQ multiplex PCR, and TCRdb holds only the in-frame ones, with some missing. Of 85,000 to 100,000 clones listed, around 86% were seen once; the top ten hold 1.5% to 2%. Sequencing was performed on PBMCs, taken around atezolizumab (anti-PD-L1) treatment. The receptors originated from a man aged 60-69 years with urothelial cancer.

The gene calls are TRBV28 and TRBJ1-6; D not certain. Germline lookup yields CDR1 MDHEN and CDR2 SYDVKM. The length of the CDR3 is 15 residues. The V gene lost 6 bases and the J gene lost 0 bases, with 9 bases spanning the gap. The CDR3 DNA reads TGTGCCAGCAGGCCGCCCAGCTCCTATAATTCACCCCTCCACTTT. It yields the protein CASRPPSSYNSPLHF.

V gene TRBV7-3 combines with J gene TRBJ2-5; TRBD2 matches at 7 bases. The CDR3 runs 17 residues. The junction had 9 bases not matched to a gene; V was cut back by 2 bases and J by 0 bases. Germline V gene lookup returns CDR1 SGHTA and CDR2 FQGTGA. The CDR3 is CASSLGRGSAYQETQYF. The CDR3 bases are TGTGCCAGCAGCTTAGGGAGGGGTAGCGCGTACCAAGAGACCCAGTACTTC. The variable domain in full, completed from reference TRBV7-3 and TRBJ2-5, reads GAGVSQTPSNKVTEKGKYVELRCDPISGHTALYWYRQSLGQGPEFLIYFQGTGAADDSGLPNDRFFAVRPEGSVSTLKIQRTERGDSAVYLCASSLGRGSAYQETQYFGPGTRLLVL.

The CDR3 loop is CASSQEVGSLNTGELFF. CDR3 in DNA: TGCGCCAGCAGCCAAGAGGTGGGCAGTTTGAACACCGGGGAGCTGTTTTTT. The rearrangement uses TRBV4-1 and TRBJ2-2; D is undetermined. Germline V gene sequence: CDR1 MGHRA, CDR2 YSYEKL. The CDR3 has 17 residues. V was clipped by 0 bases and J by 1 base, with 12 bases between them.

This chain uses TRBV4-3 with TRBJ2-6; D is unresolved. Germline loops: CDR1 LGHNA, CDR2 YSLEER. The length of the CDR3 is 18 residues. Trimming cost V 1 base and J 0 bases, with 13 bases left between them. The CDR3 coding sequence is TGCGCCAGCAGCCAAGGACTTTTAGTGAGCTCTGGGGCCAACGTCCTGACTTTC. Translation: CASSQGLLVSSGANVLTF.

V and J are TRBV9 and TRBJ2-1; TRBD2 aligns across 9 bases. The trim removed 4 bases at V and 10 bases at J, leaving 12 bases unmatched. The CDR3 runs 15 residues. Germline CDR1 SGDLS, CDR2 YYNGEE. The CDR3, as DNA: TGTGCCAGCAGCTACCAGGCTAGCGGGAAGGAGGAGCAGTTCTTC. Its protein is CASSYQASGKEEQFF. Using reference TRBV9 and TRBJ2-1 for the parts outside the CDR3, the full variable domain is DSGVTQTPKHLITATGQRVTLRCSPRSGDLSVYWYQQSLDQGLQFLIQYYNGEERAKGNILERFSAQQFPDLHSELNLSSLELGDSALYFCASSYQASGKEEQFFGPGTRLTVL.

This CDR3 reads CASSMLSGARQPQHF. CDR3 coding DNA: TGTGCCAGTAGTATGCTCTCAGGGGCTCGTCAGCCCCAGCATTTT. The chain uses TRBV19 and TRBJ1-5; D is possibly TRBD1 (6 bases). The CDR3 is 15 amino acids. Germline CDR1 and CDR2: LNHDA and SQIVND (reference sequence). With 3 bases removed from V and 6 bases from J, the gap between germline ends came to 15 bases. The entire variable domain, with the rest obtained from reference TRBV19 and TRBJ1-5, is as follows: DGGITQSPKYLFRKEGQNVTLSCEQNLNHDAMYWYRQDPGQGLRLIYYSQIVNDFQKGDIAEGYSVSREKKESFPLTVTSAQKNPTAFYLCASSMLSGARQPQHFGDGTRLSIL.

The rearrangement uses TRBV28 and TRBJ1-1; D gene unclear. V dropped 3 bases and J dropped 9 bases, with 14 bases sitting between them. This CDR3 comprises 13 residues. Looked up from germline, CDR1 is MDHEN and CDR2 is SYDVKM. This CDR3 reads CASSLLTGSQAFF. CDR3 sequence (DNA): TGTGCCAGCAGTTTGTTAACCGGGAGCCAAGCTTTCTTT.

CDR3 sequence reads: CASRMEQAYEQYF. CDR3 DNA sequence: TGTGCCAGCAGGATGGAACAGGCTTACGAGCAGTACTTC. The chain couples TRBV2 to TRBJ2-7; tentatively, D is TRBD1 (5 bases). Trimming shortened V by 6 bases and J by 4 bases, and 13 bases separated the two germline ends. The CDR3 loop spans 13 amino acids. Germline V gives CDR1 SNHLY, CDR2 FYNNEI.

The J gene is TRBJ2-7, the V gene TRBV6-5; D is possibly TRBD2 (5 bases). There are 13 residues in the CDR3. Trimming removed 5 bases at V and 4 bases at J, with 12 bases between. Germline V gene data show CDR1 as MNHEY and CDR2 as SVGAGI. The chain's CDR3 is CASSPWTGYEQYF. In nucleotides, the CDR3 is TGTGCCAGCAGTCCCTGGACGGGGTACGAGCAGTACTTC.

The chain links TRBV7-3 to TRBJ2-1; possible D gene TRBD2, 5 bases. CDR1 and CDR2 (germline): SGHTA, FQGTGA. CDR3 length: 15 amino acids. V dropped 5 bases and J dropped 0 bases, with 11 bases sitting between them. CDR3 in DNA: TGTGCCAGCAGCAGATGGGAGAGCTCCTACAATGAGCAGTTCTTC. Its translation is CASSRWESSYNEQFF.

This clone occurred a few times. The chain is built from TRBV19 and TRBJ1-1; D perhaps matches TRBD1 (5 bases). Germline V gene data show CDR1 as LNHDA and CDR2 as SQIVND (reference sequence). Trimming removed 9 bases from V and 3 bases from J, with 17 bases in between. The CDR3 runs to 14 residues. In nucleotides, the CDR3 is TGTGCCAGCCAAAGGTCAGGGAGGCACACTGAAGCTTTCTTT. Its protein product is CASQRSGRHTEAFF.

A few counts support this clone. This rearrangement joins TRBV5-1 to TRBJ2-5; TRBD2 matches at 12 bases. The CDR3 is 17 amino acids. V trimming: 0 bases; J trimming: 4 bases; junction bases outside the gene matches: 7. Germline CDR1 is SGHRS and CDR2 is YFSETQ. The CDR3, as DNA: TGCGCCAGCAGCTTGGGGACCCCGGGACTAGCGGGAGAGACCCAGTACTTC. It is translated as CASSLGTPGLAGETQYF.

The chain couples TRBV6-5 to TRBJ2-1; no reliable D call. The CDR3 has 13 residues. V lost 2 bases to trimming and J lost 5 bases, with 7 bases between them. Per germline, CDR1 MNHEY and CDR2 SVGAGI. The CDR3 region is CASSYESHNEQFF. CDR3 nucleotides: TGTGCCAGCAGTTACGAGAGCCACAATGAGCAGTTCTTC.

V and J are TRBV5-1 and TRBJ2-2; D might be TRBD2 (6 bases). CDR1 and CDR2 (germline): SGHRS, YFSETQ. Trimming took 2 bases from V and 1 from J, leaving 9 bases between them. This CDR3 comprises 15 residues. The DNA for the CDR3 is TGCGCCAGCAGCTTAGGACTACAGAACACCGGGGAGCTGTTTTTT. Protein sequence: CASSLGLQNTGELFF.

The chain recombines TRBV7-3 with TRBJ2-1; no definite D call. CDR1 and CDR2 from the germline V gene are SGHTA and FQGTGA. This CDR3 has 13 residues. Between the trimmed V and J ends, which lost 2 bases and 7 bases, there was a span of 9 bases. CDR3 sequence (DNA): TGTGCCAGCAGCTTAGGCTCTGATAATGAGCAGTTCTTC. It codes for CASSLGSDNEQFF.

This clone was seen only a few times. The chain links TRBV13 to TRBJ2-7, with D maybe TRBD2 (6 bases). This CDR3 has 13 residues. The germline V gene has CDR1 PRHDT and CDR2 FYEKMQ (reference sequence). V was pared by 5 bases and J by 6 bases, with 14 bases between. The CDR3 DNA reads as TGTGCCAGCAGCCGAAGTGCTAGCGCCGAGCAGTACTTC. Amino acid sequence: CASSRSASAEQYF.

V usage is TRBV7-7 and J usage is TRBJ2-2, with TRBD1 identical over 10 bases. The germline CDR1 and CDR2 sequences are SSHAT and FNYEAQ (reference sequence). The CDR3 totals 15 residues. Trimming at V came to 5 bases and at J to 5 bases, leaving 5 bases not matched to a gene. The CDR3 spells CASSPGTGVTGELFF. CDR3 coding DNA: TGTGCCAGCAGCCCCGGGACAGGGGTGACCGGGGAGCTGTTTTTT. Filled out from reference TRBV7-7 and TRBJ2-2, the complete variable domain reads GAGVSQSPRYKVTKRGQDVTLRCDPISSHATLYWYQQALGQGPEFLTYFNYEAQPDKSGLPSDRFSAERPEGSISTLTIQRTEQRDSAMYRCASSPGTGVTGELFFGEGSRLTVL.

CDR3 coding DNA: TGTGCCAGCAGTTTAGCAGCGGGAGAGTCCGGGGCCAACGTCCTGACTTTC. This translates into CASSLAAGESGANVLTF. This chain links TRBV27 with TRBJ2-6, with 8 nucleotides matching TRBD2. The V gene end was trimmed by 2 bases and the J gene end by 4 bases; junction bases not matched to a gene: 7. This CDR3 has 17 residues. Germline V gene sequence: CDR1 MNHEY, CDR2 SMNVEV (reference sequence).

In its sample, this clone was seen a few times. The rearrangement joins TRBV6-5 to TRBJ1-2; unclear D gene. CDR1 MNHEY and CDR2 SVGAGI come from the germline V gene. Trimming pared 0 bases from V and 1 base from J, leaving 9 bases between. This CDR3 is 15 amino acids long. As DNA, the CDR3 is TGTGCCAGCAGTTACTCGAGGGCGGTTAACTATGGCTACACCTTC. Amino acid sequence: CASSYSRAVNYGYTF.

The chain is built from TRBV5-1 and TRBJ1-4, with unresolved D. Trimming took 1 base from V and 0 from J, leaving 4 bases between them. The CDR3 is 14 residues long. CDR1 and CDR2 from the germline V gene are SGHRS and YFSETQ. The CDR3 region is CASSLLSTNEKLFF. The CDR3 bases are TGCGCCAGCAGCTTGCTATCAACTAATGAAAAACTGTTTTTT.

The V and J genes are TRBV28 and TRBJ1-1, with D perhaps TRBD1 (5 bases). In germline, CDR1 is MDHEN, CDR2 SYDVKM. V was shortened by 2 bases and J by 5 bases, with 18 bases between the two germline ends. The CDR3 spans 16 residues. CDR3 coding DNA: TGTGCCAGCAGTTTAGTAAGGGGCCCTAGGGATACTGAAGCTTTCTTT. It is translated as CASSLVRGPRDTEAFF.